Listed below are T cell receptor beta chains from one sample, sequenced in a study of Ad26.COV2.S vaccination and SARS-CoV-2 variants. Sequencing was performed with immunoSEQ multiplex PCR; in TCRdb, only in-frame clones are kept and a portion is missing. The sample shows some 500,000 clones, roughly nine tenths of them seen only once. The starting material was peripheral blood, obtained in a trial of Ad26.COV2.S vaccine versus placebo. The receptors originated from a person between 18 and 65 years old who received the Ad26.COV2.S COVID-19 vaccine or a placebo. The CDR3 runs from the conserved cysteine through the conserved F or W. A D gene is named only where the DNA matches it firmly. Clone size is stated in some rows and not others, as once, few, many or a class when expanded.

d_gene	j_gene	len	v_gene	abundance	CDR3nt	CDR3aa
-	TRBJ1-3	15	TRBV19	-	TGTGCCAGTAGTGCAGGGATAGGGGAGGGAAACACCATATATTTT	CASSAGIGEGNTIYF
-	TRBJ1-4	18	TRBV5-1	once	TGCGCCAGCAGCTTGGGGGGTCAGGGACGGACGTATAATGAAAAACTGTTTTTT	CASSLGGQGRTYNEKLFF
-	TRBJ2-2	14	TRBV5-5	-	TGTGCCAGCAGCAAACAGGGAGGGGCCGGGGAGCTGTTTTTT	CASSKQGGAGELFF
-	TRBJ2-3	15	TRBV5-4	-	TGTGCCAGCAGCACGGACGCGCCCAGCACAGATACGCAGTATTTT	CASSTDAPSTDTQYF
TRBD2	TRBJ2-3	16	TRBV9	-	TGTGCCAGCAGCGTAGGGGCTAGCGGGAGTAGAGATACGCAGTATTTT	CASSVGASGSRDTQYF
TRBD1	TRBJ1-6	15	TRBV19	-	TGTGCCAGTAGTATCCTCCGGGACAGGGCTTCACCCCTCCACTTT	CASSILRDRASPLHF
TRBD2	TRBJ2-5	14	TRBV28	-	TGTGCCAGCAGGACCCCGGGAGGCCAAGAGACCCAGTACTTC	CASRTPGGQETQYF
-	TRBJ2-7	14	TRBV28	many	TGTGCCAGCAGTTCGGGGATTTTCTCCTACGAGCAGTACTTC	CASSSGIFSYEQYF
-	TRBJ1-4	16	TRBV7-2	few	TGTGCCAGCAGCTATTTCCCGAAGGGGAAAAGTGAAAAACTGTTTTTT	CASSYFPKGKSEKLFF
TRBD2	TRBJ2-1	16	TRBV7-2	-	TGTGCCAGCAGCCCCGCCGGGCTAGCGGGGTACAATGAGCAGTTCTTC	CASSPAGLAGYNEQFF
-	TRBJ1-2	15	TRBV4-2	-	TGTGCCAGCAGCGCCTCCGAGACGTTAATCTATGGCTACACCTTC	CASSASETLIYGYTF
-	TRBJ1-1	13	TRBV7-3	-	TGTGCCAGCAGCTTACGGAGGGGGAATGAAGCTTTCTTT	CASSLRRGNEAFF
-	TRBJ2-5	13	TRBV27	-	TGTGCCAGCAGTGATCCGTTCAGGGAGACCCAGTACTTC	CASSDPFRETQYF
-	TRBJ2-2	14	TRBV11-1	-	TGTGCCAGCAGCGAAACAGCCTACACCGGGGAGCTGTTTTTT	CASSETAYTGELFF
-	TRBJ1-1	16	TRBV7-9	-	TGTGCCAGCAGCTCTCCCTTAACCACAGGGAATACTGAAGCTTTCTTT	CASSSPLTTGNTEAFF
-	TRBJ1-2	12	TRBV6-5	-	TGTGCCAGCGAAGGGGACTCGAGTGGCTACACCTTC	CASEGDSSGYTF
TRBD1	TRBJ2-2	15	TRBV10-3	-	TGTGCCATCAGTGTGGGGACAGCGAACACCGGGGAGCTGTTTTTT	CAISVGTANTGELFF
-	TRBJ2-2	15	TRBV5-1	-	TGCGCCAGCAGCGCACAGGGTCAAGGAACCGGGGAGCTGTTTTTT	CASSAQGQGTGELFF
-	TRBJ1-2	13	TRBV5-1	-	TGCGCCAGCAGCTTGACAGCTAACTATGGCTACACCTTC	CASSLTANYGYTF
-	TRBJ1-6	16	TRBV28	-	TGTGCCAGCAGTTTTACGGGGAGCTCCTATAATTCACCCCTCCACTTT	CASSFTGSSYNSPLHF
-	TRBJ2-7	12	TRBV18	-	TGTGCCAGCTCACCGACTCTCTACGAGCAGTACTTC	CASSPTLYEQYF
-	TRBJ1-1	14	TRBV28	-	TGTGCCAGCAGTCCGGGACGAAGGGACACTGAAGCTTTCTTT	CASSPGRRDTEAFF